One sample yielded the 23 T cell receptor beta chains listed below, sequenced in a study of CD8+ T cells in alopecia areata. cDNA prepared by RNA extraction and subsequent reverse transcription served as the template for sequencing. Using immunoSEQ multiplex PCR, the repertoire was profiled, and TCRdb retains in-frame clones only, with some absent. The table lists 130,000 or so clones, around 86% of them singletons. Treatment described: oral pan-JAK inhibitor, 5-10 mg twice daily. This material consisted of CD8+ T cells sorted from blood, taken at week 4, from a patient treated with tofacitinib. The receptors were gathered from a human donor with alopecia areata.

The DNA for the CDR3 is TGTGCCAGCCAGCGGGGGCGGAAACTGTTTTTT. This codes for CASQRGRKLFF. This chain connects TRBV9 to TRBJ1-4; a possible D gene is TRBD1 (6 bases). Trimming took off 7 bases at V and 11 bases at J, with 12 bases between the two ends. CDR3 length: 11 residues. From germline, CDR1 is SGDLS and CDR2 YYNGEE.

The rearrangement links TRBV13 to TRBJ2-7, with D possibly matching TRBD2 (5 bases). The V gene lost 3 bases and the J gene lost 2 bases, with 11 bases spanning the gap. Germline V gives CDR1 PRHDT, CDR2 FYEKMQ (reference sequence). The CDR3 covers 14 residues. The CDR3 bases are TGTGCCAGCAGCTTTTCCCGGGGAACCTACGAGCAGTACTTC. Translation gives CASSFSRGTYEQYF.

The CDR3 here is CSSGDYEQFF. CDR3 coding DNA: TGCAGCTCAGGAGATTATGAGCAGTTCTTC. V usage is TRBV29-1 and J usage is TRBJ2-1; D not resolved. V was trimmed by 8 bases and J by 8 bases, leaving 10 bases between them. CDR1 is SQVTM and CDR2 is ANQGSEA in the germline V gene. There are 10 residues in the CDR3.

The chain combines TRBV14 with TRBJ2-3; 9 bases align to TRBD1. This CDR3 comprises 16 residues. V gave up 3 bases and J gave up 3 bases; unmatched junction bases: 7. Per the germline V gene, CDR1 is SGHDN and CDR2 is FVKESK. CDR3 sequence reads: CASSHLFGQGTDTQYF. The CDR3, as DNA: TGTGCCAGCAGCCATCTCTTCGGACAGGGGACAGATACGCAGTATTTT.

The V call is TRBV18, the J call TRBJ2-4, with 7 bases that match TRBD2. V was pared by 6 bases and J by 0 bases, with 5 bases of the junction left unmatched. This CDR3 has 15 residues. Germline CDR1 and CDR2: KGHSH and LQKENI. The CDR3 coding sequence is TGTGCCAGCTCCCCGGGAGGTCTAGCCAAAAACATTCAGTACTTC. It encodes CASSPGGLAKNIQYF.

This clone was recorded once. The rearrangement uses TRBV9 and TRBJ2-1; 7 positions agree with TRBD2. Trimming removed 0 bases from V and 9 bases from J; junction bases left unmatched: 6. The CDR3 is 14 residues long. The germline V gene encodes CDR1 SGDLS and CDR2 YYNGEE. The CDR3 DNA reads TGTGCCAGCAGCGTAGAGCGGGATACTACTGAGCAGTTCTTC. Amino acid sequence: CASSVERDTTEQFF.

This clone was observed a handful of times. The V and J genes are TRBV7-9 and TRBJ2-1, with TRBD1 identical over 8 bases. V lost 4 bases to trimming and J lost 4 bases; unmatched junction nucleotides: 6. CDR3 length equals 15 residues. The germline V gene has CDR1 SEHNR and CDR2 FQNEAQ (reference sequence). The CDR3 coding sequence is TGTGCCAGCAGCTGGAGACAGGGGTCATACAATGAGCAGTTCTTC. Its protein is CASSWRQGSYNEQFF.

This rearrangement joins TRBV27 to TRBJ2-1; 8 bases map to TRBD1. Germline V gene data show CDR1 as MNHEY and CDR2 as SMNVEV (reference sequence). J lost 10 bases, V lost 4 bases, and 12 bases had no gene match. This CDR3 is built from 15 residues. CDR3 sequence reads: CASSSGTGVLNEQFF. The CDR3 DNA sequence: TGTGCCAGCAGTTCCGGGACAGGAGTTTTGAACGAGCAGTTCTTC.

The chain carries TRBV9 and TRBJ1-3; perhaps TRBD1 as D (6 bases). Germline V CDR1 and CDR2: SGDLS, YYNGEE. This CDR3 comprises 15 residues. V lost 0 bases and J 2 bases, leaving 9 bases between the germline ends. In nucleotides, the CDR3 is TGTGCCAGCAGCGTAGCGGGGGCCACTGGAAACACCATATATTTT. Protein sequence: CASSVAGATGNTIYF.

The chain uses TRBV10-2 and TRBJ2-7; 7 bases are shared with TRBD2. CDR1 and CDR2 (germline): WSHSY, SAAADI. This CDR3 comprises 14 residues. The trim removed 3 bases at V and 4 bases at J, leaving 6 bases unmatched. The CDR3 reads CASSDGGRGYEQYF. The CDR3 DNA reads TGCGCCAGCAGTGACGGCGGGAGAGGGTACGAGCAGTACTTC.

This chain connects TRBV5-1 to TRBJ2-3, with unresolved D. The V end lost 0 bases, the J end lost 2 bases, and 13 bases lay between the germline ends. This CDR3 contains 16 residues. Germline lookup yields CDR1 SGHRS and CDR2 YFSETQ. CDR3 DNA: TGCGCCAGCAGCTTGGAGGCCAGGATAAACACAGATACGCAGTATTTT. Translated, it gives CASSLEARINTDTQYF.

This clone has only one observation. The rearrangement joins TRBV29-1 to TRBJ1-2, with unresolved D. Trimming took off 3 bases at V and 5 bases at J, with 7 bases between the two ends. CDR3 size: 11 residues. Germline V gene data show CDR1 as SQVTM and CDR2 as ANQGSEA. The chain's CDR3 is CSVESLYGYTF. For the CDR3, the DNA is TGCAGCGTTGAGTCATTGTATGGCTACACCTTC.

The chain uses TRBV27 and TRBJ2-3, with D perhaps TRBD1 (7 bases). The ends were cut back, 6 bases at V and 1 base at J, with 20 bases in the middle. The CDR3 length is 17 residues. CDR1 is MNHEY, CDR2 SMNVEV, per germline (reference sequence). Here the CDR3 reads CASSRLPGGQRTDTQYF. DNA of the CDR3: TGTGCCAGCAGCCGACTTCCCGGGGGACAGCGCACAGATACGCAGTATTTT.

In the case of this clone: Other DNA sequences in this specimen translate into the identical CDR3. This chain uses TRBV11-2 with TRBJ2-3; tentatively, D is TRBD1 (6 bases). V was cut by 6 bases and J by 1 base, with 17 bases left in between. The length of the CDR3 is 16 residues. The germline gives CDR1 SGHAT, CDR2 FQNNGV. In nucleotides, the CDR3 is TGTGCCAGCAGAACCACAGGGATGGGGGGCACAGATACGCAGTATTTT. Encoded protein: CASRTTGMGGTDTQYF.

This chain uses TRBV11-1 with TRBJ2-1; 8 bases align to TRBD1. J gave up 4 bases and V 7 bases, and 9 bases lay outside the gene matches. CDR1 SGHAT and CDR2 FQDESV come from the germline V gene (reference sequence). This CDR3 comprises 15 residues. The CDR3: CASNPGTGDYNEQFF. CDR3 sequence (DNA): TGTGCCAGCAACCCCGGGACAGGAGATTACAATGAGCAGTTCTTC.

As DNA, the CDR3 is TGTGCCAGCAGCCAGGGACAGGGGATAAGAAATGAGCAGTTCTTC. Translating it yields CASSQGQGIRNEQFF. The chain uses TRBV4-2 and TRBJ2-1, with TRBD1 matching 10 bases. Looked up from germline, CDR1 is LGHNA and CDR2 is YNFKEQ. J gave up 7 bases and V 3 bases, and 6 bases lay outside the gene matches. This CDR3 contains 15 residues.

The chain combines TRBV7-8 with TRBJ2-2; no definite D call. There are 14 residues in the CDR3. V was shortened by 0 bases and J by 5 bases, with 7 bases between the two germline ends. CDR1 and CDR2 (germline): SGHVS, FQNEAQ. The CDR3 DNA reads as TGTGCCAGCAGCTTAGCGCCGGGTACCGGGGAGCTGTTTTTT. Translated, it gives CASSLAPGTGELFF.

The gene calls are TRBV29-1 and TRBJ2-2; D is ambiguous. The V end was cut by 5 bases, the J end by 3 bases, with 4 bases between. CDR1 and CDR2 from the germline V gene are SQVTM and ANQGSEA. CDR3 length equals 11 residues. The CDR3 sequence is CSVRYTGELFF. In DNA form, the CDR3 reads TGCAGCGTTCGCTACACCGGGGAGCTGTTTTTT.

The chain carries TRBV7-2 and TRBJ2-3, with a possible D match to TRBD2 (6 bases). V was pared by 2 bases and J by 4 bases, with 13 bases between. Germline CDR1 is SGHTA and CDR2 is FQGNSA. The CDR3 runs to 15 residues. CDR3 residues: CASSLSGGVADTQYF. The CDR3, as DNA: TGTGCCAGCAGCTTATCCGGCGGGGTCGCAGATACGCAGTATTTT.

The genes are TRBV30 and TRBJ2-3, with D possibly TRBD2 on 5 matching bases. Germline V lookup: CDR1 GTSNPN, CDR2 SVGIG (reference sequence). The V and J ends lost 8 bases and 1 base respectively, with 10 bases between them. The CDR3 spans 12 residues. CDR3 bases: TGTGCCGGTACGGAGGGCACAGATACGCAGTATTTT. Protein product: CAGTEGTDTQYF.

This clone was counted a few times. DNA for the CDR3: TGTGCCAGCAGTGAATATGGGCCACTCCTTTCGCGTGGAGAGCAGTACTTC. Amino acids: CASSEYGPLLSRGEQYF. The chain uses TRBV6-1 and TRBJ2-7; the D is unclear. The CDR3 is 17 residues long. In germline, CDR1 is MNHNS, CDR2 SASEGT. The ends were cut back, 2 bases at V and 7 bases at J, with 24 bases in the middle.

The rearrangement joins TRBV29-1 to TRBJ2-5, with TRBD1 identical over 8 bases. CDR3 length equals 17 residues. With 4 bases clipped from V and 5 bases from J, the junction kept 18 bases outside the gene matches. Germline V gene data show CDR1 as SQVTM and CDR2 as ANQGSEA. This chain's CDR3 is CSVVPRQGPLTRETQYF. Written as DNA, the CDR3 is TGCAGCGTTGTCCCCCGACAGGGGCCTCTTACCCGGGAGACCCAGTACTTC.

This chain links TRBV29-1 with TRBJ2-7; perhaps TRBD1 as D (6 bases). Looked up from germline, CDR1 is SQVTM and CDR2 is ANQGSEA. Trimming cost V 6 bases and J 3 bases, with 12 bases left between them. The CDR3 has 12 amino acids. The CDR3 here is CSVVTGFYEQYF. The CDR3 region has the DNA TGCAGCGTCGTTACAGGGTTCTACGAGCAGTACTTC.